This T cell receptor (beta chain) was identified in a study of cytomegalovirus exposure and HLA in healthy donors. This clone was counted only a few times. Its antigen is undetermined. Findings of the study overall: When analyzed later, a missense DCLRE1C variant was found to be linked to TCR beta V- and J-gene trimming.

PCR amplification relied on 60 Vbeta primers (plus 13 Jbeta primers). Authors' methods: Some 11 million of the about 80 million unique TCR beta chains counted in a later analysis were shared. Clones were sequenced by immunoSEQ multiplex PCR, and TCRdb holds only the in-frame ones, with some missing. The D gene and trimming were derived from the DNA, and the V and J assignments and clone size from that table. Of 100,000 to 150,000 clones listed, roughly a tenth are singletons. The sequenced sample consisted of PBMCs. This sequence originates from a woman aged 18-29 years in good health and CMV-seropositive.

The CDR3 is CASSAPPGLAGARNEQFF. For the CDR3, the DNA is TGTGCCAGCAGCGCTCCGCCGGGACTAGCGGGAGCTCGCAATGAGCAGTTCTTC. This sequence joins TRBV11-3 and TRBJ2-1; 14 nucleotides align to TRBD2. Trimming at V came to 5 bases and at J to 6 bases, leaving 12 bases not matched to a gene. CDR1 SGHNT and CDR2 YENEEA come from the germline V gene. The CDR3 sequence is 18 residues long.